This T cell receptor (beta chain) derives from a study of cytomegalovirus exposure and HLA in healthy donors. On this clone itself: Its antigen is not known.

Findings and caveats of the study: Researchers catalogued about 150 TCR beta chains as cytomegalovirus-associated. A later analysis associated about 18,000 TCR beta sequences with HLA alleles at a 0.05 false discovery rate.

Use of 60 Vbeta and 13 Jbeta primers characterized the PCR. The protocol was immunoSEQ multiplex PCR, while the TCRdb copy is restricted to in-frame clones and leaves out a portion. The sample lists about 120,000 clones, over 70% occurring once. The sequencing input was PBMCs. This receptor was taken from a woman aged 18-30 years in good health and CMV-seronegative.

CDR3 DNA sequence: TGTGCCAGCAGCTCCAGGGATGCAGCATCACCCCTCCACTTT. It translates to CASSSRDAASPLHF. The J gene is TRBJ1-6, the V gene TRBV6-5; weak D call: TRBD1 (5 bases). The CDR3 runs 14 residues. The V end lost 6 bases, the J end lost 10 bases, and 16 bases lay between the germline ends. CDR1 is MNHEY and CDR2 is SVGAGI in the germline V gene.